The clone carrying this T cell receptor (beta chain) has a handful of counts. Its antigen is unknown. During its preparation, the TCRbeta library received unique molecular identifiers. TCRdb independently ran MiXCR on the PCR reads; one entry per CDR3 protein. The sample carries fewer than 250,000 distinct CDR3 sequences, around a sixth recorded once. This CDR3 contains 16 residues. From germline, CDR1 is MGHRA and CDR2 YSYEKL. V shed 2 bases, J shed 4 bases, and the junction held 7 bases outside the gene matches. This entry belongs to a study of T-cell reconstitution after alpha-beta-depleted transplantation in children. General study findings and limits: Recipient T cells and thymic progenitors that survived gave rise to the high TCRbeta diversity observed at day 60 in some patients. A year had passed since transplant, and T-cell counts and diversity by then came mostly from newly produced T cells. Reportedly, alpha-beta T cells present about two months post-transplant originated from several hundred expanded clones of graft origin.

The sequences come from PBMCs, mostly from graft donor cells, collected 360 days after TCRalphabeta/CD19-depleted stem cell transplant. The V and J genes are TRBV4-1 and TRBJ2-2; 7 nucleotides line up with TRBD2. The sequence was obtained from a male patient aged 2-10 years who had a stem cell transplant for acute lymphoblastic leukemia, so the T cells may come from the graft donor. The CDR3 reads CASSQLVGGTTGELFF. The CDR3 nucleotides read TGCGCCAGCAGCCAATTGGTGGGGGGGACCACCGGGGAGCTGTTTTTT.